The rows below give T cell receptor beta chains drawn from one sample of a study of blood T cell repertoires in COVID-19. Generated by immunoSEQ multiplex PCR, the TCRdb table keeps only in-frame clones and is missing some. This table holds a few hundred thousand clones, 88% found once. Source material: PBMCs or T cells enriched from blood (not recorded which). These receptors came from a woman aged 30 to 39 who had been exposed to COVID-19. Both conserved end residues are trimmed from each CDR3. Each record gives: V gene, D gene, CDR3 protein. D genes are given only for firm matches.

V gene: TRBV5-4; D gene: TRBD2; CDR3 protein: ASSPPGTSWETQY
V gene: TRBV25-1; D gene: TRBD1; CDR3 protein: ASTPGQGLGGYT
V gene: TRBV11-1; D gene: TRBD1; CDR3 protein: ASSLVGGQGSGYT
V gene: TRBV7-3; D gene: -; CDR3 protein: ASSAQGQKNTEAF
V gene: TRBV2; D gene: TRBD2; CDR3 protein: ASSERASGYNEQF
V gene: TRBV6-1; D gene: -; CDR3 protein: ASSEITGREQY
V gene: TRBV6-5; D gene: -; CDR3 protein: ASSRETGFNEKLF
V gene: TRBV5-8; D gene: TRBD1; CDR3 protein: ASSFRQGSGYGYT
V gene: TRBV7-2; D gene: TRBD1; CDR3 protein: ASRPGTGSGYT
V gene: TRBV15; D gene: TRBD1; CDR3 protein: ATSRDRAKETQY
V gene: TRBV12-2; D gene: -; CDR3 protein: ASRLAARLAGGFLRTQY
V gene: TRBV10-3; D gene: TRBD1; CDR3 protein: AINKGTGSNTGELF
V gene: TRBV10-3; D gene: -; CDR3 protein: AISERELDSYTEAF